This paragraph reports one TCR beta chain. Its antigen is not known. The CDR3 sequence is 13 residues long. Germline loops: CDR1 ENHRY, CDR2 SYGVKD. Losses at the gene ends were 10 bases for V and 7 bases for J; bases not matched to a gene: 11. The investigators split CD4+ cells into a CD45RA+ naive subset and a CD45RA-negative memory subset. The data are from a study of shared clonotypes between healthy human individuals. The study, taken as a whole, reports: Large depth notwithstanding, sorted-subset sequencing proved incomplete by rarefaction. Memory subsets had estimated richness that was generally smaller than that of naive subsets.

When replicate PCRs were run on sorted subsets, they used about 200 ng DNA, around 33,000 T cell genomes. Some clones are missing from TCRdb's copy, which holds only in-frame ones; the method was immunoSEQ multiplex PCR. The table has millions of clones, around 90% seen once. V and J are TRBV10-3 and TRBJ2-7, with TRBD1 matching 9 bases. This TCR was sampled from a young man in good health. The specimen was naive CD4+ T cells sorted from blood. The subset denotes: CD45RA+ positively selected. CDR3: CASVGTGLREQYF. The CDR3 DNA is TGTGCCAGCGTCGGGACAGGGCTGCGGGAGCAGTACTTC.